This T cell receptor beta chain was captured by sequencing in a study of T cell repertoires in cytomegalovirus infection. Study at large: Signatures in public TCR beta sequences pointed to both CMV infection and matching HLA type. Study findings and constraints: Individuals carrying CMV plus the relevant HLA were identified by cumulative frequency of public TCR beta families. Dominating the ex vivo response were TCR beta clonotypes that were CMV-specific and HLA-C-restricted.

This clonotype has a handful of counts. Its antigen is as yet unknown. TCRdb re-called the reads with MiXCR, one entry per CDR3 protein. This repertoire shows 400,000 or so distinct CDR3 sequences, 30% to 40% found once; its top ten account for around 15%. The sequenced sample was PBMCs. This sequence originates from a human donor in good health (CMV status not recorded). Some clones in this sample may be carry-over from other donors' samples.

This CDR3 is CASLPGTQSYNEQFF. The CDR3 DNA reads as TGTGCCAGCCTCCCCGGGACACAATCCTACAATGAGCAGTTCTTC. J is TRBJ2-1 and V is TRBV7-2, with D perhaps matching TRBD1 (6 bases). The CDR3 spans 15 residues. CDR1 and CDR2 (germline): SGHTA, FQGNSA. Trimming removed 8 bases from V and 1 base from J, with 15 bases in between.